These 7 T cell receptor beta chains came from one sample sequenced in a study of T-cell memory formation after mild COVID-19. TCRdb re-called the 5' RACE reads through MiXCR, storing one row per CDR3 protein. Of hundreds of thousands of distinct CDR3 sequences in the sample, roughly 15% are singletons; the top ten hold roughly 21%. The sample taken for sequencing was PBMCs or a T cell subset sorted from them (not recorded which). The receptors originated from a young man who had mild COVID-19 (a few samples of this study predate the infection). Cell type and time point are not known.

This clonotype has just a few counts. This chain joins TRBV5-4 and TRBJ2-7; TRBD1 is a possible D gene (6 bases). CDR3 length: 15 residues. Germline CDR1 SGHNT, CDR2 YYREEE (reference sequence). Trimming stripped 2 bases from V and 0 bases from J, with 12 bases between. The CDR3 protein is CASSFQTGSSYEQYF. DNA of the CDR3: TGTGCCAGCAGCTTCCAAACAGGGAGCTCCTACGAGCAGTACTTC.

The J gene is TRBJ2-3, the V gene TRBV4-1; D possibly corresponds to TRBD2 (6 bases). The CDR3 totals 16 residues. CDR1 MGHRA and CDR2 YSYEKL come from the germline V gene. V was shortened by 0 bases and J by 2 bases, with 12 bases between the two germline ends. The CDR3 coding sequence is TGCGCCAGCAGCCAAGAGGCGGGGCCCAACACAGATACGCAGTATTTT. It encodes CASSQEAGPNTDTQYF.

This clonotype was detected only a few times. The V gene is TRBV28, the J gene TRBJ1-2; 8 nucleotides agree with TRBD1. Per the germline V gene, CDR1 is MDHEN and CDR2 is SYDVKM. The CDR3 has 14 residues. With 6 bases clipped from V and 4 bases from J, the junction kept 7 bases outside the gene matches. CDR3 residues: CASRRQGRSYGYTF. DNA of the CDR3: TGTGCCAGCAGGAGACAGGGGCGGAGCTATGGCTACACCTTC.

This clonotype showed up many times. The chain employs TRBV5-1 and TRBJ1-2; the D is unclear. V dropped 4 bases and J dropped 0 bases, with 10 bases sitting between them. This CDR3 region has 14 residues. Germline CDR1 reads SGHRS; CDR2 reads YFSETQ. The CDR3 DNA sequence: TGCGCCAGCAGCCAGCGAGAAGCTAACTATGGCTACACCTTC. The encoded protein is CASSQREANYGYTF.

V and J are TRBV21-1 and TRBJ1-1; TRBD1 was called by the table and not checked on the DNA. TRBV21-1 corresponds to a pseudogene. The CDR3 is made up of 12 amino acids. For the CDR3, the DNA is TGTGCCAGCACCGGGGTAGTCACTGAAGCTTTCTTT. Translating it yields CASTGVVTEAFF.

This clonotype was seen a handful of times. The chain uses TRBV7-9 and TRBJ1-2; the D gene is possibly TRBD1 (5 bases). Trimming left V 5 bases short and J 3 bases short, with 10 bases between. Germline loops: CDR1 SEHNR, CDR2 FQNEAQ (reference sequence). The CDR3 consists of 13 residues. CDR3 nucleotide sequence: TGTGCCAGCAGCATCAGGGTAGACTATGGCTACACCTTC. Its protein is CASSIRVDYGYTF.

V is TRBV11-2 and J is TRBJ2-7; 12 bases fit TRBD2. The junction had 8 bases not matched to a gene; V was cut back by 5 bases and J by 3 bases. This CDR3 is built from 16 residues. Per germline, CDR1 SGHAT and CDR2 FQNNGV. The CDR3 DNA reads as TGTGCCAGCAGCCTCGAGAGACTAGCGGGGGTCTACGAGCAGTACTTC. Amino acid sequence: CASSLERLAGVYEQYF.